This T cell receptor (beta chain) derives from a study of shared clonotypes between healthy human individuals. The study's findings and limits: Generally, estimated richness proved larger in naive subsets than it did in memory subsets. Clonotype sharing across a few donors was observed for around 5% of naive CD4 clonotypes. Among donors, sharing of clonotypes was expected to be affected by sequencing depth.

Naive CD8 isolation took CD45RO-negative cells positively selected for CCR7 and excluded terminally differentiated effector memory CD45RA+ cells. Genomic DNA belonging to each subset was distributed in equal measure over several immunoSEQ plates. TCRdb's copy holds only in-frame clones and misses some; the assay was immunoSEQ multiplex PCR. This table has about 650,000 clones, around 95% appearing once. Germline values: CDR1 SGHTA, CDR2 FQGNSA. Trimming took 5 bases from V and 4 from J, leaving 8 bases between them. The CDR3 totals 13 residues. This clone was counted a single time. Its antigen is as yet unknown.

This clonotype was sampled from a woman in her twenties or thirties in good health. This chain links TRBV7-2 with TRBJ1-4; D is uncertain. The specimen was naive CD8+ T cells sorted from blood. Here the CDR3 reads CASSPHLNEKLFF. DNA for the CDR3: TGTGCCAGCAGCCCACATCTTAATGAAAAACTGTTTTTT.